These 25 T cell receptor beta chains came from one sample sequenced in a study of CD8 T cells in Susac syndrome. When the RNA was reverse transcribed, random hexamers were used with an input of roughly 0.45 to 1 ug. TCRdb used MiXCR to reprocess the immunoSEQ multiplex PCR reads, holding one entry per CDR3 protein. The sample has roughly 150,000 distinct CDR3 sequences, 85% to 95% seen once. Sequencing was performed on CD4+ T cells from PBMCs. The receptors stem from a human donor with Susac syndrome.

The CDR3 DNA follows: TGCAGCGTGGCCTGGTTCGGGGGCGGCGGGGAGCTGTTTTTT. This sequence encodes CSVAWFGGGGELFF. This chain joins TRBV29-1 and TRBJ2-2; either TRBD1 or TRBD2 may supply D (6 bases each). This CDR3 spans 14 amino acids. Germline V gene sequence: CDR1 SQVTM, CDR2 ANQGSEA. V was clipped by 6 bases and J by 7 bases, with 18 bases between them.

The DNA for the CDR3 is TGCAGCGTACAGGGGGTGGGTAATTCACCCCTCCACTTT. This gives the protein CSVQGVGNSPLHF. This sequence joins TRBV29-1 and TRBJ1-6, with TRBD1 matching over 8 bases. The CDR3 is 13 residues long. The ends lost 6 bases at V and 6 bases at J; junction bases unmatched: 4. Germline CDR1 is SQVTM and CDR2 is ANQGSEA. The variable domain in full, completed from reference TRBV29-1 and TRBJ1-6, reads SAVISQKPSRDICQRGTSLTIQCQVDSQVTMMFWYRQQPGQSLTLIATANQGSEATYESGFVIDKFPISRPNLTFSTLTVSNMSPEDSSIYLCSVQGVGNSPLHFGNGTRLTVT.

The chain recombines TRBV19 with TRBJ1-1; no definite D call. With 7 bases removed from V and 4 bases from J, the gap between germline ends came to 13 bases. The V gene's germline CDR1 is LNHDA and CDR2 SQIVND (reference sequence). This CDR3 spans 13 amino acids. The CDR3 sequence: CASIPSVSTEAFF. Written as DNA, the CDR3 is TGTGCCAGTATCCCCTCGGTGAGCACTGAAGCTTTCTTT.

CDR3 nucleotide sequence: TGTGCCAGCAGTTACGGGGACAGGAGGAATGAAAAACTGTTTTTT. As protein: CASSYGDRRNEKLFF. This chain joins TRBV6-6 and TRBJ1-4, with 8 positions matching TRBD1. V lost 2 bases, J lost 5 bases, and 4 bases stayed unmatched. From germline, CDR1 is MNHNY and CDR2 SVGAGI (reference sequence). This CDR3 spans 15 amino acids.

This chain links TRBV2 with TRBJ1-2; D may be TRBD1 (5 bases). Deletions cut 4 bases from V and 4 bases from J, with 16 bases between. The CDR3 consists of 15 residues. Germline CDR1 SNHLY, CDR2 FYNNEI. This CDR3 is CASSVGLGPSYGYTF. CDR3 DNA: TGTGCCAGCAGTGTAGGTTTGGGACCGAGCTATGGCTACACCTTC. Using reference TRBV2 and TRBJ1-2 for the parts outside the CDR3, the full variable domain is EPEVTQTPSHQVTQMGQEVILRCVPISNHLYFYWYRQILGQKVEFLVSFYNNEISEKSEIFDDQFSVERPDGSNFTLKIRSTKLEDSAMYFCASSVGLGPSYGYTFGSGTRLTVV.

V is TRBV29-1 and J is TRBJ1-5; D remains unclear. CDR3 length: 12 residues. Germline V gene data show CDR1 as SQVTM and CDR2 as ANQGSEA. Trimming stripped 7 bases from V and 6 bases from J, with 13 bases between. The DNA for the CDR3 is TGCAGCGCCGGTGTAGAGGGTCAGCCCCAGCATTTT. As protein: CSAGVEGQPQHF.

The chain uses TRBV27 and TRBJ2-6, with TRBD1 matching over 11 bases. Germline V gene sequence: CDR1 MNHEY, CDR2 SMNVEV (reference sequence). V gave up 8 bases and J gave up 0 bases; unmatched junction bases: 12. CDR3 length: 19 amino acids. CDR3 in amino acids: CASSARTGGKGSGANVLTF. The CDR3 DNA follows: TGTGCCAGCTCCGCCCGGACAGGGGGCAAGGGCTCTGGGGCCAACGTCCTGACTTTC.

The chain combines TRBV12-3 or TRBV12-4 with TRBJ2-1, with no clear D. V shed 3 bases and J shed 3 bases, with 6 bases lying between them. This CDR3 region has 13 residues. CDR3 in DNA: TGTGCCAGCAGTTTCTCATACTACAATGAGCAGTTCTTC. It encodes CASSFSYYNEQFF.

J is TRBJ2-7 and V is TRBV27, with 9 bases identical to TRBD1. This CDR3 comprises 14 residues. The V segment lost 8 bases and the J segment 1 base; nucleotides outside the gene matches: 6. Germline V gives CDR1 MNHEY, CDR2 SMNVEV (reference sequence). The CDR3 protein is CASAPGTGSYEQYF. The CDR3, as DNA: TGTGCCAGCGCCCCCGGGACAGGGTCCTACGAGCAGTACTTC.

This clonotype was recorded only once. The chain uses TRBV4-2 and TRBJ1-1, with TRBD1 identical over 7 bases. Germline CDR1 reads LGHNA; CDR2 reads YNFKEQ. The V gene end was trimmed by 2 bases and the J gene end by 4 bases; junction bases not matched to a gene: 4. CDR3 length: 14 residues. Here the CDR3 reads CASSQPDRATEAFF. The CDR3 nucleotides are TGTGCCAGCAGCCAACCCGACAGGGCCACTGAAGCTTTCTTT.

The CDR3 bases are TGTGCCAGCAGTAGAGAGGGACCGTTTTCACCCCTCCACTTT. Translating it yields CASSREGPFSPLHF. This chain uses TRBV7-9 with TRBJ1-6; D possibly corresponds to TRBD1 (5 bases). The germline V gene encodes CDR1 SEHNR and CDR2 FQNEAQ (reference sequence). CDR3 length: 14 residues. Deletions cut 6 bases from V and 9 bases from J, with 15 bases between. Drawing the rest from reference TRBV7-9 and TRBJ1-6, the complete variable domain is DTGVSQNPRHKITKRGQNVTFRCDPISEHNRLYWYRQTLGQGPEFLTYFQNEAQLEKSRLLSDRFSAERPKGSFSTLEIQRTEQGDSAMYLCASSREGPFSPLHFGNGTRLTVT.

The rearrangement uses TRBV14 and TRBJ2-5; D is unresolved. The CDR3 has 13 residues. The V and J ends lost 4 bases and 2 bases respectively, with 8 bases between them. CDR1 is SGHDN, CDR2 FVKESK, per germline. As DNA, the CDR3 is TGTGCCAGCAGCCTCCTCCGGCAAGAGACCCAGTACTTC. Translating it yields CASSLLRQETQYF.

This clonotype appeared once. This rearrangement joins TRBV7-8 to TRBJ1-5; D unclear. V lost 5 bases and J 5 bases, leaving 13 bases between the germline ends. Germline CDR1 is SGHVS and CDR2 is FQNEAQ. This CDR3 comprises 14 residues. CDR3 loop: CASSPLPRDQPQHF. CDR3 nucleotides: TGTGCCAGCAGCCCCCTCCCAAGGGATCAGCCCCAGCATTTT. Combining the CDR3 with reference TRBV7-8 and TRBJ1-5 gives the whole variable domain GAGVSQSPRYKVAKRGQDVALRCDPISGHVSLFWYQQALGQGPEFLTYFQNEAQLDKSGLPSDRFFAERPEGSVSTLKIQRTQQEDSAVYLCASSPLPRDQPQHFGDGTRLSIL.

J is TRBJ2-1 and V is TRBV20-1, with D maybe TRBD2 (5 bases). This CDR3 contains 13 residues. Trimming cost V 8 bases and J 6 bases, with 17 bases left between them. Germline CDR1 is DFQATT and CDR2 is SNEGSKA (reference sequence). CDR3 in DNA: TGCAGTCTGTGGGGAGAGAGTCTCAATGAGCAGTTCTTC. Protein: CSLWGESLNEQFF.

This CDR3 reads CASSPRETAGYTF. The CDR3 DNA reads as TGTGCCAGCAGCCCGAGGGAAACGGCTGGCTACACCTTC. The rearrangement links TRBV7-9 to TRBJ1-2; D remains unclear. The CDR3 totals 13 residues. Germline lookup yields CDR1 SEHNR and CDR2 FQNEAQ (reference sequence). Trimming pared 5 bases from V and 7 bases from J, leaving 14 bases between.

This chain connects TRBV3-1 to TRBJ2-7; TRBD1 might be the D (6 bases). Germline assignment: CDR1 LGHDT and CDR2 YNNKEL (reference sequence). The CDR3 contains 13 residues. V shed 4 bases and J shed 2 bases, with 9 bases lying between them. CDR3 region: CASSRQVAYEQYF. The CDR3 nucleotides read TGTGCCAGCAGCCGACAGGTCGCCTACGAGCAGTACTTC.

V is TRBV20-1 and J is TRBJ2-5, with D uncertain. The V and J ends lost 1 base and 5 bases respectively, with 11 bases between them. CDR1 and CDR2 from the germline V gene are DFQATT and SNEGSKA (reference sequence). The CDR3 runs to 13 residues. CDR3 loop: CSARAPLGETQYF. The CDR3 coding sequence is TGCAGTGCTAGAGCGCCCCTCGGTGAGACCCAGTACTTC.

The V call is TRBV20-1, the J call TRBJ2-5, with TRBD1 matching 9 bases. Germline assignment: CDR1 DFQATT and CDR2 SNEGSKA (reference sequence). The CDR3 is 15 amino acids. J gave up 5 bases and V 5 bases, and 12 bases lay outside the gene matches. CDR3 region: CSAPLGQGVLETQYF. CDR3 nucleotide sequence: TGCAGTGCTCCTTTGGGACAGGGTGTATTGGAGACCCAGTACTTC.

The chain combines TRBV14 with TRBJ1-6; D gene unclear. The germline gives CDR1 SGHDN, CDR2 FVKESK. Trimming removed 5 bases from V and 7 bases from J, with 12 bases in between. The CDR3 has 14 amino acids. The DNA for the CDR3 is TGTGCCAGCAGCGTTCGGAGTTGGAATTCACCCCTCCACTTT. Translating it yields CASSVRSWNSPLHF.

This chain joins TRBV20-1 and TRBJ2-7; D remains ambiguous. Germline V gene data show CDR1 as DFQATT and CDR2 as SNEGSKA (reference sequence). The CDR3 sequence is 13 residues long. V was pared by 1 base and J by 7 bases, with 14 bases between. The CDR3 region is CSARGVGTVEQYF. The DNA for the CDR3 is TGCAGTGCTAGAGGAGTTGGAACCGTTGAGCAGTACTTC.

The chain combines TRBV15 with TRBJ1-1; 10 bases are a match to TRBD1. The CDR3 loop spans 15 amino acids. The trim removed 1 base at V and 1 base at J, leaving 0 bases unmatched. Per the germline V gene, CDR1 is LNHNV and CDR2 is YYDKDF (reference sequence). The CDR3 region is CATSRGDRGNTEAFF. DNA of the CDR3: TGTGCCACCAGCAGAGGGGACAGGGGGAACACTGAAGCTTTCTTT.

The CDR3 nucleotides read TGTGCCAGCAGCGCCGGGACAGGGGAATTCGGACAGCCCCAGCATTTT. This gives the protein CASSAGTGEFGQPQHF. The genes are TRBV9 and TRBJ1-5, with TRBD1 matching over 10 bases. CDR3 size: 16 residues. The V gene end was trimmed by 3 bases and the J gene end by 7 bases; junction bases not matched to a gene: 10. Germline V CDR1 and CDR2: SGDLS, YYNGEE. The variable domain in full, with the rest retrieved from reference TRBV9 and TRBJ1-5, is DSGVTQTPKHLITATGQRVTLRCSPRSGDLSVYWYQQSLDQGLQFLIQYYNGEERAKGNILERFSAQQFPDLHSELNLSSLELGDSALYFCASSAGTGEFGQPQHFGDGTRLSIL.

The chain employs TRBV6-5 and TRBJ2-1; D perhaps matches TRBD1 (6 bases). V gave up 4 bases and J gave up 7 bases, with 11 bases separating them. The length of the CDR3 is 13 residues. Germline CDR1 reads MNHEY; CDR2 reads SVGAGI. CDR3 in amino acids: CASSSGVRNEQFF. Here the CDR3 DNA reads TGTGCCAGCAGTTCAGGGGTGAGGAATGAGCAGTTCTTC.

The J gene is TRBJ2-3, the V gene TRBV24-1, with D possibly TRBD1 on 6 matching bases. The CDR3 extends over 17 amino acids. Trimming shortened V by 4 bases and J by 0 bases, and 16 bases separated the two germline ends. Germline V gene data show CDR1 as KGHDR and CDR2 as SFDVKD. The CDR3 DNA is TGTGCCACCAGTGAGGAATCCAGGGGTGCTAGCACAGATACGCAGTATTTT. Translation gives CATSEESRGASTDTQYF.

The V and J genes are TRBV13 and TRBJ1-2; weak D call: TRBD1 (6 bases). The CDR3 runs 13 residues. Between the trimmed V and J ends, which lost 4 bases and 4 bases, there was a span of 10 bases. Germline lookup yields CDR1 PRHDT and CDR2 FYEKMQ (reference sequence). CDR3: CASSSAGAYGYTF. Here the CDR3 DNA reads TGTGCCAGCAGCTCCGCAGGGGCCTATGGCTACACCTTC.